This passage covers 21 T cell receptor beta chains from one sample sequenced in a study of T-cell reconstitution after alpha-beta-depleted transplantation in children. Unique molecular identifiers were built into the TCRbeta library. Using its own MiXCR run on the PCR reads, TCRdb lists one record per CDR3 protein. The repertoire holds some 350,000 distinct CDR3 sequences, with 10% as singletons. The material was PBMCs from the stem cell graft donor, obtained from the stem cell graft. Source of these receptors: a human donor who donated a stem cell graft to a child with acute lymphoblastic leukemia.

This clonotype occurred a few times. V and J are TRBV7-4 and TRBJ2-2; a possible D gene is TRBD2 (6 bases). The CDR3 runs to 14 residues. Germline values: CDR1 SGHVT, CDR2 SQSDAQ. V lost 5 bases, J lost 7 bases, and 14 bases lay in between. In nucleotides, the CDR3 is TGTGCCAGCAGCCCGAGGAGGGGCAGCGGGGAGCTGTTTTTT. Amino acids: CASSPRRGSGELFF.

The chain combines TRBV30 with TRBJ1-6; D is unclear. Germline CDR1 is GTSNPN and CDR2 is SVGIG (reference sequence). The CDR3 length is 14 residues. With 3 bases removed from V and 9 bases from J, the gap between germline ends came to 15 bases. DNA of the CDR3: TGTGCCTGGAGCCCCGGCGAAAGCGGTTCACCCCTCCACTTT. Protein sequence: CAWSPGESGSPLHF.

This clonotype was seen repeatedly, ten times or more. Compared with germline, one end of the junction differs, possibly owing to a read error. This CDR3 reads CASTLPQKGSGSGGSSYNEQFF. The CDR3 DNA follows: TGTGCCAGCACCTTACCGCAGAAAGGCAGTGGCTCGGGCGGGAGCTCCTACAATGAGCAGTTCTTC. The chain is built from TRBV7-2 and TRBJ2-1; 7 nucleotides match TRBD2. The germline V gene has CDR1 SGHTA and CDR2 FQGNSA. The CDR3 extends over 22 amino acids.

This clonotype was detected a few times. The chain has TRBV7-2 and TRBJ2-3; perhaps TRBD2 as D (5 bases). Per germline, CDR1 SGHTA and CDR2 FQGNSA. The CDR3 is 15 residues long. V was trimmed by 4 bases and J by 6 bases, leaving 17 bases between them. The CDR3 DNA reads TGTGCCAGCAGCTCCTCTATTCCCGCGGGTGATACGCAGTATTTT. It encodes CASSSSIPAGDTQYF.

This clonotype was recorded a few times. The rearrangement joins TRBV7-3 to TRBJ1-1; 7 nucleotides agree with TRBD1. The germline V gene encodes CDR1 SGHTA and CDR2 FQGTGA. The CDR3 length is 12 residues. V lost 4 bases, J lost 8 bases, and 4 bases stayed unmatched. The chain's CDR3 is CASSYTTGEAFF. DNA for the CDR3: TGTGCCAGCAGCTACACGACAGGGGAAGCTTTCTTT.

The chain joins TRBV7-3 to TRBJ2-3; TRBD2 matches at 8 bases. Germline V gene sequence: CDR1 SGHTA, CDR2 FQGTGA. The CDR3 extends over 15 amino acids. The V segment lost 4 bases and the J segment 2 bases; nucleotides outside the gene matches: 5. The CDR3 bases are TGTGCCAGCAGCTCCGAAGCGGGAGCCACAGATACGCAGTATTTT. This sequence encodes CASSSEAGATDTQYF.

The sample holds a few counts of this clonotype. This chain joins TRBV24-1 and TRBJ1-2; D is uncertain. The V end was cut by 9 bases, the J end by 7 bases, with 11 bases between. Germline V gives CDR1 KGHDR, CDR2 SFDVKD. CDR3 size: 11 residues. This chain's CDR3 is CATSDGSGYTF. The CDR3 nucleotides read TGTGCCACCTCTGACGGGAGTGGCTACACCTTC.

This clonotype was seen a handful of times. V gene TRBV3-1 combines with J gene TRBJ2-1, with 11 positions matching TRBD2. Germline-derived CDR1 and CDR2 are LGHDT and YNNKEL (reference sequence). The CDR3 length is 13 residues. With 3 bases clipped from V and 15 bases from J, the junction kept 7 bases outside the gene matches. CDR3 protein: CASSQQTSGTGFF. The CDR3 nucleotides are TGTGCCAGCAGCCAGCAGACTAGCGGGACCGGGTTCTTC.

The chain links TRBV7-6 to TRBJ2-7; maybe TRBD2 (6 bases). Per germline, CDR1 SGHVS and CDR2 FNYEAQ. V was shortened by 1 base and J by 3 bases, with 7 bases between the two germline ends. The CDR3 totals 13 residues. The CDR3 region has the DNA TGTGCCAGCAGCTTAGGGGAGGTCTACGAGCAGTACTTC. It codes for CASSLGEVYEQYF.

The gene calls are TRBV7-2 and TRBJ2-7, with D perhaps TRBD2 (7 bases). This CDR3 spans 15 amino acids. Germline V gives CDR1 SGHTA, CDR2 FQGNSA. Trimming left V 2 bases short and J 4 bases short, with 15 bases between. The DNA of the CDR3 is TGTGCCAGCAGCTTATGGGGGGGGGCGGTGTACGAGCAGTACTTC. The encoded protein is CASSLWGGAVYEQYF. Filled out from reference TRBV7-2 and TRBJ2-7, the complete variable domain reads GAGVSQSPSNKVTEKGKDVELRCDPISGHTALYWYRQSLGQGLEFLIYFQGNSAPDKSGLPSDRFSAERTGGSVSTLTIQRTQQEDSAVYLCASSLWGGAVYEQYFGPGTRLTVT.

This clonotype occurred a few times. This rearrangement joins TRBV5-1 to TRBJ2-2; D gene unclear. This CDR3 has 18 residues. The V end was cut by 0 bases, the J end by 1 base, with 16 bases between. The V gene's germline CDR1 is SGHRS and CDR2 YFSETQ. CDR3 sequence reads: CASSLGLSGFGNTGELFF. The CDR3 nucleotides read TGCGCCAGCAGCTTGGGGCTGTCCGGTTTTGGGAACACCGGGGAGCTGTTTTTT.

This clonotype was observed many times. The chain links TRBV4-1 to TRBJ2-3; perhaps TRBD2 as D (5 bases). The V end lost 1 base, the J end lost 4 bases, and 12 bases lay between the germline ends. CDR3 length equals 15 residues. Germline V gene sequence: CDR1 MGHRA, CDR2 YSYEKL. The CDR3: CASSQGWEFPDTQYF. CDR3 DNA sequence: TGCGCCAGCAGCCAAGGATGGGAGTTTCCAGATACGCAGTATTTT.

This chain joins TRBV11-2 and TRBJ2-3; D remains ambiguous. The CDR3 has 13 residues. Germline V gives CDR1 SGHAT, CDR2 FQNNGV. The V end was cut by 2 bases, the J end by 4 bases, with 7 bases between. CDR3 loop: CASSLMVADTQYF. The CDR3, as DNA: TGTGCCAGCAGCTTAATGGTTGCAGATACGCAGTATTTT.

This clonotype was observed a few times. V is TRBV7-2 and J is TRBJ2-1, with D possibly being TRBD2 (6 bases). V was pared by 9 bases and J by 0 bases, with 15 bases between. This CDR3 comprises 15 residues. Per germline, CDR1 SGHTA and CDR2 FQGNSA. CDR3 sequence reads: CASSTSTSSYNEQFF. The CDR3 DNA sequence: TGTGCCAGTAGTACTAGCACGAGCTCCTACAATGAGCAGTTCTTC.

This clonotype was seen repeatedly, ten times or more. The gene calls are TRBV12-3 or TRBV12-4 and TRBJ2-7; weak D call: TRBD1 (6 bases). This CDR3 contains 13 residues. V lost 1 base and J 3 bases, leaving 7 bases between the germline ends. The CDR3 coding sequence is TGTGCCAGCAGTTTAGGGACAGTCTACGAGCAGTACTTC. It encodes CASSLGTVYEQYF.

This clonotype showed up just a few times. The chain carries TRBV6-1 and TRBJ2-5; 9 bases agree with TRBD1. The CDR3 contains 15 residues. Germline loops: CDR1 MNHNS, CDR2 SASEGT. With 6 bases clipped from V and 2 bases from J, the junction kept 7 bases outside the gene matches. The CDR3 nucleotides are TGTGCCAGCAGCCGACAGGGGGTTGGACAAGAGACCCAGTACTTC. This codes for CASSRQGVGQETQYF.

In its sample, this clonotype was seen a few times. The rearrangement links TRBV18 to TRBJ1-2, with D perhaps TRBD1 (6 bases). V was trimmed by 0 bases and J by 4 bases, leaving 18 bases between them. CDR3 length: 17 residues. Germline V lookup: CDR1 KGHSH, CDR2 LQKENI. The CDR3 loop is CASSPPPYLTGPYGYTF. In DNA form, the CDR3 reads TGTGCCAGCTCACCACCTCCGTATCTAACAGGGCCCTATGGCTACACCTTC.

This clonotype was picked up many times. CDR3 coding DNA: TGCAGCGTTGACGGACAGGGAAGCTCCTACAATGAGCAGTTCTTC. Protein: CSVDGQGSSYNEQFF. The chain links TRBV29-1 to TRBJ2-1, with 8 bases identical to TRBD1. The CDR3 runs to 15 residues. Losses at the gene ends were 3 bases for V and 0 bases for J; bases not matched to a gene: 4. Looked up from germline, CDR1 is SQVTM and CDR2 is ANQGSEA.

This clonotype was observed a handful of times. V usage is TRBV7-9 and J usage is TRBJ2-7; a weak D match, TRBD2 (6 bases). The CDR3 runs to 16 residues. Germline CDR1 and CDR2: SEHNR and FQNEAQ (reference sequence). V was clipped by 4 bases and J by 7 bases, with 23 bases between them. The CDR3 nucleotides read TGTGCCAGCAGCTCGCCACCTCTGGGAGGCCTTGGGGAGCAGTACTTC. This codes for CASSSPPLGGLGEQYF. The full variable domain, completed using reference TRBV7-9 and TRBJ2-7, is DTGVSQNPRHKITKRGQNVTFRCDPISEHNRLYWYRQTLGQGPEFLTYFQNEAQLEKSRLLSDRFSAERPKGSFSTLEIQRTEQGDSAMYLCASSSPPLGGLGEQYFGPGTRLTVT.

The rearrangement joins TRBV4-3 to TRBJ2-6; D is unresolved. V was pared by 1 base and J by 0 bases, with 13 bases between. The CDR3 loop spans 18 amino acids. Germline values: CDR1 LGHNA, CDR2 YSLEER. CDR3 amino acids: CASSQVTLWGSGANVLTF. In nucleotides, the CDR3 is TGCGCCAGCAGCCAAGTCACACTTTGGGGCTCTGGGGCCAACGTCCTGACTTTC.

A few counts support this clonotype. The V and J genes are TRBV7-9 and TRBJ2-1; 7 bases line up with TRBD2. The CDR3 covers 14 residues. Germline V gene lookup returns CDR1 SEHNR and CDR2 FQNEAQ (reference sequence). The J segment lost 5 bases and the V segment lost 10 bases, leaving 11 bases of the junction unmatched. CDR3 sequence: CATSREGLHNEQFF. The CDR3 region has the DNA TGTGCCACATCGAGGGAGGGATTACACAATGAGCAGTTCTTC.